These 20 T cell receptor beta chains share one sample of origin, sequenced in a study of T cells in localized non-small cell lung cancer. The table came from immunoSEQ multiplex PCR; TCRdb's copy has only in-frame clones and leaves some out. The sample contains 2,500 to 3,000 clones, about 25% of which appear only once. Here the sequenced sample was lung tumor tissue, taken before any cancer treatment. The receptors were sampled from a male donor aged 60 or over with stage I lung adenocarcinoma.

This clone was observed a handful of times. The chain links TRBV18 to TRBJ1-3; D unresolved. The germline V and J ends were trimmed by 3 bases and 1 base, with 10 bases remaining between them. This CDR3 region has 15 residues. Germline CDR1 reads KGHSH; CDR2 reads LQKENI. CDR3 sequence reads: CASSPPVYSGNTIYF. In DNA, the CDR3 is TGTGCCAGCTCACCCCCGGTATATTCTGGAAACACCATATATTTT.

CDR3 residues: CATFSASGRGAPPYGYTF. As DNA, the CDR3 is TGTGCCACCTTCTCCGCGAGTGGAAGAGGGGCCCCACCTTATGGCTACACCTTC. This chain joins TRBV9 and TRBJ1-2, with D perhaps matching TRBD1 (5 bases). In germline, CDR1 is SGDLS, CDR2 YYNGEE. This CDR3 contains 18 residues. The V end was cut by 9 bases, the J end by 5 bases, with 32 bases between. The full variable domain, with the rest looked up from reference TRBV9 and TRBJ1-2, is DSGVTQTPKHLITATGQRVTLRCSPRSGDLSVYWYQQSLDQGLQFLIQYYNGEERAKGNILERFSAQQFPDLHSELNLSSLELGDSALYFCATFSASGRGAPPYGYTFGSGTRLTVV.

The sample holds a few counts of this clone. The gene calls are TRBV6-8 and TRBJ2-2; 14 bases are a match to TRBD2. Germline loops: CDR1 MNHGY, CDR2 SAAAGT. The J segment lost 6 bases and the V segment lost 6 bases, leaving 6 bases of the junction unmatched. The CDR3 totals 16 residues. The CDR3 nucleotides read TGTGCCAGCAGCCGACGACTAGCGGGGGGGCCCGGGGAGCTGTTTTTT. It yields the protein CASSRRLAGGPGELFF.

V and J are TRBV11-1 and TRBJ2-7; a possible D gene is TRBD1 (5 bases). This CDR3 has 14 residues. From germline, CDR1 is SGHAT and CDR2 FQDESV (reference sequence). Trimming left V 5 bases short and J 2 bases short, with 13 bases between. CDR3 nucleotide sequence: TGTGCCAGCAGCGCCGGCAGGGTCGCCTACGAGCAGTACTTC. Its protein is CASSAGRVAYEQYF.

The chain joins TRBV18 to TRBJ1-2; D remains ambiguous. Trimming left V 3 bases short and J 0 bases short, with 8 bases between. The germline gives CDR1 KGHSH, CDR2 LQKENI. The CDR3 extends over 14 amino acids. As DNA, the CDR3 is TGTGCCAGCTCACCGCCACAGCCTAACTATGGCTACACCTTC. Translated, it gives CASSPPQPNYGYTF.

Only a few counts were recorded for this clone. The gene calls are TRBV27 and TRBJ1-2; TRBD1 might be the D (6 bases). The CDR3 has 15 residues. Germline assignment: CDR1 MNHEY and CDR2 SMNVEV (reference sequence). V was cut by 6 bases and J by 7 bases, with 21 bases left in between. The DNA for the CDR3 is TGTGCCAGCAGGGGGGCTACTCATTATGCAAGTGGCTACACCTTC. Protein: CASRGATHYASGYTF.

The V and J genes are TRBV6-8 and TRBJ2-7, with a possible D match to TRBD2 (5 bases). The CDR3 spans 13 residues. Germline lookup yields CDR1 MNHGY and CDR2 SAAAGT. Trimming stripped 2 bases from V and 9 bases from J, with 14 bases between. The CDR3 sequence is CASSYLGETGQYF. The CDR3 DNA sequence: TGTGCCAGCAGTTACCTCGGGGAGACTGGGCAGTACTTC.

The chain joins TRBV14 to TRBJ2-7, with a tentative D call TRBD2 (6 bases). Trimming cost V 4 bases and J 4 bases, with 17 bases left between them. Germline V gives CDR1 SGHDN, CDR2 FVKESK. This CDR3 spans 15 amino acids. Written as DNA, the CDR3 is TGTGCCAGCAGCCCGTTCTTCGGGACTGAATACGAGCAGTACTTC. The encoded protein is CASSPFFGTEYEQYF.

The chain uses TRBV29-1 and TRBJ2-1; 13 bases align to TRBD2. V lost 6 bases to trimming and J lost 0 bases; unmatched junction nucleotides: 14. CDR3 length: 19 residues. Germline lookup yields CDR1 SQVTM and CDR2 ANQGSEA. In nucleotides, the CDR3 is TGCAGCGTGGGCCCCAGACTAGCGGGGGGCCGAGGCTCCTACAATGAGCAGTTCTTC. Protein: CSVGPRLAGGRGSYNEQFF.

V usage is TRBV11-3 and J usage is TRBJ2-2; D tentatively reads TRBD1 or TRBD2 (6 bases each). This CDR3 is built from 15 residues. In germline, CDR1 is SGHNT, CDR2 YENEEA. The V end lost 6 bases, the J end lost 6 bases, and 17 bases lay between the germline ends. As DNA, the CDR3 is TGTGCCAGCAGGCCACAGGGACTGGGGGCCGGGGAGCTGTTTTTT. Residues: CASRPQGLGAGELFF.

The chain joins TRBV6-8 to TRBJ2-3; TRBD2 is a possible D gene (5 bases). CDR1 is MNHGY and CDR2 is SAAAGT in the germline V gene. Trimming cost V 7 bases and J 4 bases, with 9 bases left between them. This CDR3 has 12 amino acids. The CDR3 loop is CASTGSADTQYF. CDR3 sequence (DNA): TGTGCCAGCACGGGGAGCGCAGATACGCAGTATTTT.

This clone is large by share. The chain links TRBV9 to TRBJ2-7, with a tentative D call TRBD1 (6 bases). Between the trimmed V and J ends, which lost 1 base and 5 bases, there was a span of 10 bases. The CDR3 totals 13 residues. The germline V gene encodes CDR1 SGDLS and CDR2 YYNGEE. This CDR3 reads CASSVTGRDEQYF. CDR3 bases: TGTGCCAGCAGCGTAACAGGGCGGGACGAGCAGTACTTC.

The genes are TRBV6-8 and TRBJ2-1, with 8 bases identical to TRBD1. Germline V CDR1 and CDR2: MNHGY, SAAAGT. V dropped 6 bases and J dropped 7; count of bases not matched to a gene: 8. The CDR3 covers 14 residues. The CDR3 DNA reads TGTGCCAGCAGGCCCCGGACAGGGCAAAATGAGCAGTTCTTC. It encodes CASRPRTGQNEQFF.

The J gene is TRBJ1-4, the V gene TRBV18; 8 positions match TRBD1. The CDR3 sequence is 15 residues long. The V gene end was trimmed by 4 bases and the J gene end by 8 bases; junction bases not matched to a gene: 9. Germline assignment: CDR1 KGHSH and CDR2 LQKENI. The CDR3 DNA reads as TGTGCCAGCTCACAAAAACAGGGGGAAGGCGAAAAACTGTTTTTT. Protein sequence: CASSQKQGEGEKLFF. The variable domain in full, with the rest retrieved from reference TRBV18 and TRBJ1-4, is NAGVMQNPRHLVRRRGQEARLRCSPMKGHSHVYWYRQLPEEGLKFMVYLQKENIIDESGMPKERFSAEFPKEGPSILRIQQVVRGDSAAYFCASSQKQGEGEKLFFGSGTQLSVL.

The V call is TRBV9, the J call TRBJ2-5, with TRBD1 matching 7 bases. Germline trimming cut 9 bases from V and 5 bases from J; bases unmatched to any gene: 10. Germline V gene sequence: CDR1 SGDLS, CDR2 YYNGEE. The CDR3 is made up of 13 amino acids. The CDR3 sequence is CATFETGTETQYF. Here the CDR3 DNA reads TGTGCCACCTTCGAGACAGGGACGGAGACCCAGTACTTC. Drawing the rest from reference TRBV9 and TRBJ2-5, the complete variable domain is DSGVTQTPKHLITATGQRVTLRCSPRSGDLSVYWYQQSLDQGLQFLIQYYNGEERAKGNILERFSAQQFPDLHSELNLSSLELGDSALYFCATFETGTETQYFGPGTRLLVL.

The V call is TRBV10-3, the J call TRBJ2-7; 7 bases line up with TRBD1. V gave up 10 bases and J gave up 5 bases; unmatched junction bases: 8. The CDR3 spans 12 residues. Looked up from germline, CDR1 is ENHRY and CDR2 is SYGVKD. DNA of the CDR3: TGTGCCACCGGCAGGGGGAACGACGAGCAGTACTTC. This sequence encodes CATGRGNDEQYF.

Judged by abundance, this clone is medium-sized. The chain joins TRBV11-3 to TRBJ1-1; D may be TRBD1 (5 bases). CDR3 length: 14 residues. Germline CDR1 SGHNT, CDR2 YENEEA. With 8 bases removed from V and 5 bases from J, the gap between germline ends came to 18 bases. The CDR3 DNA reads as TGTGCCAGCCTCTCTTTTTTAGGGGCAACTGAAGCTTTCTTT. Amino acids: CASLSFLGATEAFF.

This clone was observed a few times. The chain carries TRBV9 and TRBJ2-5; 9 bases align to TRBD2. J was trimmed by 3 bases and V by 4 bases; bases with no gene match: 4. Germline lookup yields CDR1 SGDLS and CDR2 YYNGEE. The CDR3 has 14 residues. CDR3 in DNA: TGTGCCAGCAGCACCATAGCGGGGGAAGAGACCCAGTACTTC. Protein: CASSTIAGEETQYF. The variable domain in full, with the rest retrieved from reference TRBV9 and TRBJ2-5, is DSGVTQTPKHLITATGQRVTLRCSPRSGDLSVYWYQQSLDQGLQFLIQYYNGEERAKGNILERFSAQQFPDLHSELNLSSLELGDSALYFCASSTIAGEETQYFGPGTRLLVL.

This chain joins TRBV19 and TRBJ1-6; no firm D call. Germline V gene lookup returns CDR1 LNHDA and CDR2 SQIVND (reference sequence). The CDR3 sequence is 14 residues long. Trimming stripped 5 bases from V and 9 bases from J, with 14 bases between. CDR3 region: CASSPDPGGSPLHF. DNA for the CDR3: TGTGCCAGTAGTCCCGACCCCGGAGGTTCACCCCTCCACTTT.

This clone showed up just a few times. This chain connects TRBV11-3 to TRBJ2-2; 11 bases match TRBD2. The CDR3 is 18 residues long. Trimming removed 2 bases from V and 0 bases from J; junction bases left unmatched: 5. Germline loops: CDR1 SGHNT, CDR2 YENEEA. CDR3 in amino acids: CASSLRPSGGPNTGELFF. The CDR3 region has the DNA TGTGCCAGCAGCTTAAGGCCTAGCGGGGGGCCGAACACCGGGGAGCTGTTTTTT.